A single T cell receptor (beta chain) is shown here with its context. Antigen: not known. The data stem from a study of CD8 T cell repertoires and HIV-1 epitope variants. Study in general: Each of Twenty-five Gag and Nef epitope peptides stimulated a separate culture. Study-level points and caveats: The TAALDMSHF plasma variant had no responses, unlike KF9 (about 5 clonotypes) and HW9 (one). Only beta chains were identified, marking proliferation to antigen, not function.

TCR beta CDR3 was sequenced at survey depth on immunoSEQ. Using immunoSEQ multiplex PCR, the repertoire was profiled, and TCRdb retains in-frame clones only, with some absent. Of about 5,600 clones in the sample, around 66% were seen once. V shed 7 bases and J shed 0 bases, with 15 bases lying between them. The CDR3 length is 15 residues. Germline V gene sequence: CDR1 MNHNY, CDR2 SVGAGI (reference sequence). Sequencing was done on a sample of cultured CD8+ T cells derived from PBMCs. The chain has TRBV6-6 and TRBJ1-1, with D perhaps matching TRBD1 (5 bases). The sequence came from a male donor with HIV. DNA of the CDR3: TGTGCCAGCACCGAACCCAGGGCCATGAACACTGAAGCTTTCTTT. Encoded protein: CASTEPRAMNTEAFF.